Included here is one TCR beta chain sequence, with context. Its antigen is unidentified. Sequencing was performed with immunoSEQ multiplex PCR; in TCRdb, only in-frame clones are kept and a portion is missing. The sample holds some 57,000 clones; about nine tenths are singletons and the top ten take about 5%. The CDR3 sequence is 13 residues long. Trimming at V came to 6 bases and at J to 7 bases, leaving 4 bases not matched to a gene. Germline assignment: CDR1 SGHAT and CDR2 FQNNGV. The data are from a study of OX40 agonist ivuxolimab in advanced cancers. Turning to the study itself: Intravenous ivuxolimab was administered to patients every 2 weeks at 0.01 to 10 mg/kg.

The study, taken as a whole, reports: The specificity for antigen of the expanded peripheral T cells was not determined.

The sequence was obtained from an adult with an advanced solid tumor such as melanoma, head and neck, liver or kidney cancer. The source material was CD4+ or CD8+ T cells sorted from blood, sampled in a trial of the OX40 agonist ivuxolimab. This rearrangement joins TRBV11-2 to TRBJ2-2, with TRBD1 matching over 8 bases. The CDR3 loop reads CASSLGQGGELFF. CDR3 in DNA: TGTGCCAGCAGTCTAGGACAGGGCGGGGAGCTGTTTTTT.